The clone carrying this T cell receptor beta chain was recorded at least ten times. The antigen remains unidentified. The entry originates in a study of spatial heterogeneity in lung cancer. Study overall: Averaged across combinations, each unique TCR and UMI pairing appeared more than ten times in raw reads, which were uncorrected. Findings of the study overall: Resection saw ubiquitous expanded tumor TCRs appear in blood more than follow-up did.

The time point here: blood at routine non-recurrence follow-up after resection. Whole RNA, isolated from tumor, nontumor lung or frozen PBMC, was sequenced without prior sorting. MiXCR, applied by TCRdb to the 5' RACE reads, yields one record per CDR3 protein. The repertoire has fewer than 20,000 distinct CDR3 sequences, under 10% of them found once; the top ten carry about 20%. The CDR3 runs to 15 residues. The germline gives CDR1 LGHDT, CDR2 YNNKEL (reference sequence). The junction had 2 bases not matched to a gene; V was cut back by 2 bases and J by 4 bases. The sequence was obtained from a male donor with early-stage non-small cell lung cancer. Specimen: PBMCs, collected at follow-up. This rearrangement joins TRBV3-1 to TRBJ2-7; TRBD2 matches 13 bases. The CDR3 DNA follows: TGTGCCAGCAGCCAAACTAGCGGGAGGGCGTACGAGCAGTACTTC. This gives the protein CASSQTSGRAYEQYF.